What follows describes a single TCR beta chain. The target antigen is unknown. The source of the sample is a study of cytomegalovirus exposure and HLA in healthy donors. Study-wide points: Highly shared variants forming one cluster were likely a sequencing artifact.

The junction had 9 bases not matched to a gene; V was cut back by 1 base and J by 0 bases. The CDR3 runs to 18 residues. Germline V gene sequence: CDR1 SGHAT, CDR2 FQNNGV. Primers: 60 Vbeta forward and 13 Jbeta reverse. Only in-frame clones appear in the TCRdb table, and some are missing; sequencing was by immunoSEQ multiplex PCR. The table lists under 200,000 clones, over 75% of them singletons. The chain couples TRBV11-2 to TRBJ2-3; 8 bases fit TRBD2. Sequencing input: PBMCs. This receptor was taken from a human donor in good health. Written as DNA, the CDR3 is TGTGCCAGCAGCTTAGTACTAGCGGAGTTGGGGAGCACAGATACGCAGTATTTT. Protein sequence: CASSLVLAELGSTDTQYF.